This T cell receptor (beta chain) is drawn from a study of blood T cells in healthy people across ages. Whole-study results and caveats: Per-million-T-cell TCR beta diversity fell roughly linearly with age. Estimated diversity that came from one million T cells was considered an underestimate.

A note on this clonotype: Its cognate antigen is unknown.

With a J-beta primer mix and a sample-barcoded 5' primer, a second PCR ran about 7 to 12 cycles. TCRdb independently ran MiXCR on the 5' RACE reads; one entry per CDR3 protein. Of 700,000 to 950,000 distinct CDR3 sequences in the sample, 58% were seen once. CDR1 is SGHRS and CDR2 is YFSETQ in the germline V gene. V trimming: 3 bases; J trimming: 1 base; junction bases outside the gene matches: 5. This CDR3 comprises 15 residues. Ranging in age from about 6 to 100, the donors were healthy Caucasian individuals from Russia. Drawing of peripheral blood yielded roughly 9.8 milliliters from each donor. The sequence came from a man aged 25-45 years in good health. The chain has TRBV5-1 and TRBJ2-7; 9 positions match TRBD1. The sequencing sample was made of blood. CDR3 amino acids: CASSYGTGYSYEQYF. The CDR3, as DNA: TGCGCCAGCAGCTACGGGACAGGGTATTCCTACGAGCAGTACTTC. Drawing the rest from reference TRBV5-1 and TRBJ2-7, the complete variable domain is KAGVTQTPRYLIKTRGQQVTLSCSPISGHRSVSWYQQTPGQGLQFLFEYFSETQRNKGNFPGRFSGRQFSNSRSEMNVSTLELGDSALYLCASSYGTGYSYEQYFGPGTRLTVT.